This is a list of T cell receptor beta chains from one sample in a study of immune evolution from preneoplasia to lung adenocarcinoma. Libraries were prepared by immunoSEQ multiplex PCR; TCRdb keeps only in-frame clonotypes and omits some of them. The data contain 15,000 or so clones, approximately 80% of them singletons. The specimen was FFPE minimally invasive lung adenocarcinoma tissue. The receptors were gathered from a person between 60 and 80 years old with lung adenocarcinoma. CDR3s include the opening cysteine and the closing phenylalanine or tryptophan. Each record gives: V gene, D gene, J gene, clone size, CDR3 DNA, CDR3 protein. A D gene is named only where the DNA matches it firmly. Part of the rows lack a size; the others show once, few, many or a class for expanded clones.

>TRBV6-5|NA|TRBJ1-1|few
TGTGCCAGCACCGCCAACACTGAAGCTTTCTTT
CASTANTEAFF
>TRBV9|TRBD2|TRBJ2-1|NA
TGTGCCAGCAGTCTAGCGGGAGCAAGTGAGCAGTTCTTC
CASSLAGASEQFF
>TRBV7-3|TRBD1|TRBJ1-2|NA
TGTGCCAGCAGCCCTGGACAGGGCGAGGGCTACACCTTC
CASSPGQGEGYTF
>TRBV2|NA|TRBJ1-5|NA
TGTGCCAGCAGAGGACTGAGAGGCAATCAGCCCCAGCATTTT
CASRGLRGNQPQHF
>TRBV5-6|NA|TRBJ1-1|NA
TGTGCCAGCAGCCAGGCGGGGCGTAGGACTGAAGCTTTCTTT
CASSQAGRRTEAFF
>TRBV11-2|NA|TRBJ2-7|NA
TGTGCCAGCAGCTTAGGCAGGGGAGCCTACGAGCAGTACTTC
CASSLGRGAYEQYF
>TRBV10-1|NA|TRBJ1-1|NA
TGCGCCACTTCGGACAGCATGAACACTGAAGCTTTCTTT
CATSDSMNTEAFF
>TRBV13|TRBD2|TRBJ2-3|NA
TGTGCCAGCAGCTTATACGCTCGACTAGCGGGAGCGACAAAGTTTGTTACGCAGTATTTT
CASSLYARLAGATKFVTQYF
>TRBV28|NA|TRBJ1-5|NA
TGTGCCAGCAGTTTCCGGGGGCTCGGTCAGCCCCAGCATTTT
CASSFRGLGQPQHF
>TRBV2|TRBD1|TRBJ2-1|NA
TGTGCCAGGACTTTTCCGGGACAGGTTGTCAATGAGCAGTTCTTC
CARTFPGQVVNEQFF